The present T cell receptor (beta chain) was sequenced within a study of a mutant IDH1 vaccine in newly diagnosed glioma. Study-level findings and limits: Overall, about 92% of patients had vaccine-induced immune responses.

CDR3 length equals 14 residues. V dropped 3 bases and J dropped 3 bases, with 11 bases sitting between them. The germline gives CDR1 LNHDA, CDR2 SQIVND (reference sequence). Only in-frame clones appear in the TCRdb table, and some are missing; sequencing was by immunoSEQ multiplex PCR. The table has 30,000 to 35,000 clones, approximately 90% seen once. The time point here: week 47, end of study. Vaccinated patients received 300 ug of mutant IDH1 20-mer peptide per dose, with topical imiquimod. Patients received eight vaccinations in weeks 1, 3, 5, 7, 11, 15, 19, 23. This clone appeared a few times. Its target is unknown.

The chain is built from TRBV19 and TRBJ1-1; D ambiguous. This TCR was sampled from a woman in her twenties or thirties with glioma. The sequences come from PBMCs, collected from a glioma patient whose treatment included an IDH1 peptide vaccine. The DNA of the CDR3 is TGTGCCAGTAGTATGTCCGTTACCTACACTGAAGCTTTCTTT. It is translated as CASSMSVTYTEAFF.